The following is a TCR beta chain sequence with its context. This sample was taken from a study of T cell responses to AZD1222 COVID-19 vaccine. Germline CDR1 PRHDT, CDR2 FYEKMQ (reference sequence). The V and J ends lost 2 bases and 0 bases respectively, with 10 bases between them. The CDR3 has 15 amino acids. Measured with immunoSEQ multiplex PCR; TCRdb has only the in-frame clones, and not every one. Found here are approximately 71,000 clones, roughly 90% of them singletons; the top ten hold roughly 8.3%. Specimen: peripheral blood, collected on day 0 of AZD1222 vaccination. The TCR originated in an adult in good health. V gene TRBV13 combines with J gene TRBJ1-1; possibly TRBD1 for D (6 bases). For the CDR3, the DNA is TGTGCCAGCAGCTTAATGAGACAGGTGAACACTGAAGCTTTCTTT. It yields the protein CASSLMRQVNTEAFF.